The 29 T cell receptor beta chains presented below share a single source sample, sequenced in a study of blood T cell repertoires in COVID-19. Some clones are missing from TCRdb's copy, which holds only in-frame ones; the method was immunoSEQ multiplex PCR. The sample lists under 250,000 clones; about 83% were seen once. The sample was peripheral blood. These receptors originate from a man in his forties with active or convalescent COVID-19.

Written as DNA, the CDR3 is TGTGCCAGTAGTATCCCGGCTAGCGGGAGGTCGAACACCGGGGAGCTGTTTTTT. Amino acids: CASSIPASGRSNTGELFF. V is TRBV19 and J is TRBJ2-2, with 11 nucleotides matching TRBD2. This CDR3 region has 18 residues. The junction had 6 bases not matched to a gene; V was cut back by 3 bases and J by 0 bases. The germline V gene has CDR1 LNHDA and CDR2 SQIVND (reference sequence).

The gene calls are TRBV27 and TRBJ2-5; no reliable D call. The CDR3 totals 13 residues. Germline V gene sequence: CDR1 MNHEY, CDR2 SMNVEV (reference sequence). V was cut by 3 bases and J by 1 base, with 6 bases left in between. The CDR3 reads CASSFAGQETQYF. In DNA, the CDR3 is TGTGCCAGCAGTTTTGCCGGCCAAGAGACCCAGTACTTC.

V and J are TRBV30 and TRBJ2-1, with 10 bases that match TRBD2. Germline loops: CDR1 GTSNPN, CDR2 SVGIG (reference sequence). The CDR3 totals 13 residues. V gave up 3 bases and J gave up 8 bases; unmatched junction bases: 4. The CDR3 sequence is CAWRSGRVYEQFF. Written as DNA, the CDR3 is TGTGCCTGGAGAAGCGGGAGGGTCTATGAGCAGTTCTTC.

This sequence joins TRBV29-1 and TRBJ1-1, with D possibly TRBD1 on 6 matching bases. Looked up from germline, CDR1 is SQVTM and CDR2 is ANQGSEA. The CDR3 extends over 13 amino acids. The DNA for the CDR3 is TGCAGTAGGGGGTGGGGCATGAACACTGAAGCTTTCTTT. Translated: CSRGWGMNTEAFF. Drawing the rest from reference TRBV29-1 and TRBJ1-1, the complete variable domain is SAVISQKPSRDICQRGTSLTIQCQVDSQVTMMFWYRQQPGQSLTLIATANQGSEATYESGFVIDKFPISRPNLTFSTLTVSNMSPEDSSIYLCSRGWGMNTEAFFGQGTRLTVV.

The CDR3 region has the DNA TGTGCCAGCAGCAAGACCAAAGGGGGATCCGATCAGCCCCAGCATTTT. This translates into CASSKTKGGSDQPQHF. The chain has TRBV7-9 and TRBJ1-5; weak D call: TRBD1 (6 bases). This CDR3 is built from 16 residues. Trimming left V 5 bases short and J 5 bases short, with 19 bases between. The germline gives CDR1 SEHNR, CDR2 FQNEAQ (reference sequence). Full variable domain (rest looked up from reference TRBV7-9 and TRBJ1-5): DTGVSQNPRHKITKRGQNVTFRCDPISEHNRLYWYRQTLGQGPEFLTYFQNEAQLEKSRLLSDRFSAERPKGSFSTLEIQRTEQGDSAMYLCASSKTKGGSDQPQHFGDGTRLSIL.

The CDR3 sequence is CATSRTYREAFF. CDR3 sequence (DNA): TGTGCCACCAGCAGGACTTACAGGGAAGCTTTCTTT. The chain is built from TRBV15 and TRBJ1-1; possibly TRBD1 for D (5 bases). Per the germline V gene, CDR1 is LNHNV and CDR2 is YYDKDF (reference sequence). V was cut by 3 bases and J by 8 bases, with 10 bases left in between. The CDR3 runs 12 residues.

This chain uses TRBV30 with TRBJ1-2; 9 bases are a match to TRBD1. CDR1 is GTSNPN and CDR2 is SVGIG in the germline V gene (reference sequence). Trimming cost V 8 bases and J 8 bases; bases outside gene matches: 9. The CDR3 has 12 residues. The CDR3 spells CAVAGTGYGYTF. CDR3 coding DNA: TGTGCCGTCGCCGGGACAGGGTACGGCTACACCTTC.

The rearrangement joins TRBV7-3 to TRBJ2-1, with 9 bases aligning to TRBD2. With V trimmed by 2 bases and J by 4 bases, 6 bases remained unmatched. CDR1 SGHTA and CDR2 FQGTGA come from the germline V gene. The CDR3 extends over 16 amino acids. The CDR3 sequence is CASSLESGGFYNEQFF. For the CDR3, the DNA is TGTGCCAGCAGCTTAGAGAGCGGGGGGTTTTACAATGAGCAGTTCTTC.

This rearrangement joins TRBV6-5 to TRBJ1-2, with a weak D call TRBD1 (6 bases). In germline, CDR1 is MNHEY, CDR2 SVGAGI. Trimming took off 5 bases at V and 4 bases at J, with 11 bases between the two ends. The CDR3 extends over 13 amino acids. The CDR3: CASSRQESYGYTF. The DNA for the CDR3 is TGTGCCAGCAGTCGACAGGAAAGCTATGGCTACACCTTC.

A few counts support this clone. Other DNA sequences in the same sample also yield this CDR3. The rearrangement uses TRBV30 and TRBJ1-1, with TRBD1 identical over 9 bases. The V and J ends lost 4 bases and 1 base, in that order; junction bases with no gene match: 1. CDR3 length equals 13 residues. Per the germline V gene, CDR1 is GTSNPN and CDR2 is SVGIG (reference sequence). DNA for the CDR3: TGTGCCTGGACGGGACAGGGGAACACTGAAGCTTTCTTT. Translated, it gives CAWTGQGNTEAFF.

This chain connects TRBV27 to TRBJ2-7; TRBD1 aligns across 12 bases. The CDR3 spans 15 residues. Germline V gives CDR1 MNHEY, CDR2 SMNVEV (reference sequence). Trimming took 4 bases from V and 4 from J; bases not matched to a gene: 5. In DNA, the CDR3 is TGTGCCAGCAGTTCCGGGACAGGGGGCGTGTACGAGCAGTACTTC. The encoded protein is CASSSGTGGVYEQYF.

The chain carries TRBV11-2 and TRBJ1-2, with D unresolved. The CDR3 totals 16 residues. Trimming removed 7 bases at V and 4 bases at J, with 22 bases between. Germline V CDR1 and CDR2: SGHAT, FQNNGV. CDR3 nucleotides: TGTGCCAGCACCAAGGACTCGGGGTATACATCCTATGGCTACACCTTC. Its translation: CASTKDSGYTSYGYTF. Variable domain in full (rest from reference TRBV11-2 and TRBJ1-2): EAGVAQSPRYKIIEKRQSVAFWCNPISGHATLYWYQQILGQGPKLLIQFQNNGVVDDSQLPKDRFSAERLKGVDSTLKIQPAKLEDSAVYLCASTKDSGYTSYGYTFGSGTRLTVV.

The chain links TRBV11-3 to TRBJ2-1, with TRBD2 identical over 14 bases. This CDR3 has 16 residues. The germline CDR1 and CDR2 sequences are SGHNT and YENEEA. V trimming: 5 bases; J trimming: 10 bases; junction bases outside the gene matches: 10. The CDR3, as DNA: TGTGCCAGCAGCGCCCCCGGGACTAGCGGGAGCAAAGAGCAGTTCTTC. Translation gives CASSAPGTSGSKEQFF.

The rearrangement uses TRBV5-1 and TRBJ1-5; D may be TRBD1 (5 bases). Germline CDR1 SGHRS, CDR2 YFSETQ. CDR3 length: 15 residues. Trimming removed 3 bases at V and 1 base at J, with 11 bases between. CDR3 bases: TGCGCCAGCAGCTGGACGGGACTGAGCAATCAGCCCCAGCATTTT. Its translation is CASSWTGLSNQPQHF.

The chain carries TRBV5-1 and TRBJ1-1; D is possibly TRBD1 (5 bases). Germline values: CDR1 SGHRS, CDR2 YFSETQ. The CDR3 contains 13 residues. The germline V and J ends were trimmed by 1 base and 14 bases, with 18 bases remaining between them. This CDR3 reads CASSLIGSQGSFF. Here the CDR3 DNA reads TGCGCCAGCAGCTTGATCGGCTCCCAGGGCAGCTTCTTT.

This clone turned up a few times. This chain connects TRBV19 to TRBJ1-2; D not certain. CDR1 is LNHDA, CDR2 SQIVND, per germline (reference sequence). Between the trimmed V and J ends, which lost 1 base and 4 bases, there was a span of 13 bases. The CDR3 runs to 15 residues. The CDR3 here is CASSIVTSGSYGYTF. CDR3 nucleotides: TGTGCCAGTAGTATAGTAACTTCAGGAAGCTATGGCTACACCTTC.

CDR3 bases: TGTGCCATCAGTGAGAAGGTAGCGGGAGGGCCGGGCTTTGAGCAGTACTTC. It is translated as CAISEKVAGGPGFEQYF. The rearrangement uses TRBV10-3 and TRBJ2-7; TRBD2 aligns across 11 bases. This CDR3 region has 17 residues. The V gene's germline CDR1 is ENHRY and CDR2 SYGVKD. J gave up 7 bases and V 2 bases, and 13 bases lay outside the gene matches.

The chain has TRBV7-9 and TRBJ1-6; D gene ambiguous. The germline CDR1 and CDR2 sequences are SEHNR and FQNEAQ (reference sequence). The CDR3 length is 16 residues. V was trimmed by 5 bases and J by 5 bases, leaving 16 bases between them. The CDR3 coding sequence is TGTGCCAGCAGCGATAGAATCAACCCCGATAATTCACCCCTCCACTTT. Translated: CASSDRINPDNSPLHF.

This clone was observed a handful of times. The chain joins TRBV24-1 to TRBJ2-7; 8 bases agree with TRBD1. This CDR3 spans 13 amino acids. The V segment lost 7 bases and the J segment 6 bases; nucleotides outside the gene matches: 7. From germline, CDR1 is KGHDR and CDR2 SFDVKD. In nucleotides, the CDR3 is TGTGCCACCAGCCCTACCACAGGGGGCGAGCAGTACTTC. Protein: CATSPTTGGEQYF.

The chain employs TRBV11-3 and TRBJ2-7; D may be TRBD1 (5 bases). CDR1 SGHNT and CDR2 YENEEA come from the germline V gene. Trimming pared 0 bases from V and 2 bases from J, leaving 8 bases between. This CDR3 has 14 residues. The CDR3 region has the DNA TGTGCCAGCAGCTTAGACGACAGCACCTACGAGCAGTACTTC. This sequence encodes CASSLDDSTYEQYF.

The rearrangement joins TRBV19 to TRBJ2-7, with a tentative D call TRBD2 (5 bases). CDR3 length: 13 residues. Germline loops: CDR1 LNHDA, CDR2 SQIVND (reference sequence). Trimming stripped 10 bases from V and 0 bases from J, with 13 bases between. The CDR3 DNA follows: TGTGCCACTGGATTCAGCGGCTCCTACGAGCAGTACTTC. Protein product: CATGFSGSYEQYF.

As DNA, the CDR3 is TGTGCCAGCAGCTTAGTCCCGGGACTAGCGGGGCTAAACCAAGAGACCCAGTACTTC. Translation gives CASSLVPGLAGLNQETQYF. J is TRBJ2-5 and V is TRBV7-8, with 13 bases lining up with TRBD2. The germline V gene has CDR1 SGHVS and CDR2 FQNEAQ. This CDR3 comprises 19 residues. V lost 1 base and J lost 0; bases outside the gene matches: 8.

The chain links TRBV19 to TRBJ1-1, with D perhaps TRBD1 (6 bases). The CDR3 is 14 amino acids. CDR1 and CDR2 (germline): LNHDA, SQIVND (reference sequence). The V end was cut by 1 base, the J end by 7 bases, with 13 bases between. CDR3 bases: TGTGCCAGTAGTATAGGACAAGGACAGTTTGAAGCTTTCTTT. Translation gives CASSIGQGQFEAFF.

This clone was seen just once. This chain joins TRBV6-5 and TRBJ2-2, with D perhaps matching TRBD2 (6 bases). The CDR3 runs 14 residues. The V end was cut by 6 bases, the J end by 5 bases, with 13 bases between. Germline-derived CDR1 and CDR2 are MNHEY and SVGAGI. The CDR3 nucleotides read TGTGCCAGCAGGGAGTGGGGGGAAACCGGGGAGCTGTTTTTT. Translating it yields CASREWGETGELFF.

The chain uses TRBV4-2 and TRBJ1-4; D is unresolved. Germline V lookup: CDR1 LGHNA, CDR2 YNFKEQ. This CDR3 contains 16 residues. V was clipped by 1 base and J by 0 bases, with 9 bases between them. The DNA of the CDR3 is TGTGCCAGCAGCCAAGTTCTCACGGCAACTAATGAAAAACTGTTTTTT. It is translated as CASSQVLTATNEKLFF.

As regards this clone: This may come from a read error, since a much larger clone is one base off. Other DNA sequences in this specimen translate into the identical CDR3. The rearrangement uses TRBV27 and TRBJ2-7; D ambiguous. V dropped 4 bases and J dropped 2 bases, with 3 bases sitting between them. The CDR3 is 11 amino acids. Germline V gene lookup returns CDR1 MNHEY and CDR2 SMNVEV (reference sequence). CDR3 amino acids: CASSSTYEQYF. CDR3 DNA: TGTGCCAGCAGTTCCACCTACGAGCAGTACTTC.

The chain links TRBV6-5 to TRBJ2-7; 12 bases line up with TRBD1. Germline V gives CDR1 MNHEY, CDR2 SVGAGI. The CDR3 runs to 14 residues. The CDR3 here is CATGWGQGAYEQYF. The CDR3 DNA sequence: TGTGCGACCGGATGGGGACAGGGGGCTTACGAGCAGTACTTC.

The chain joins TRBV29-1 to TRBJ1-1, with a possible D match to TRBD1 (5 bases). The CDR3 is 12 amino acids. Deletions cut 4 bases from V and 1 base from J, with 7 bases between. Germline assignment: CDR1 SQVTM and CDR2 ANQGSEA. Here the CDR3 reads CSVADRNTEAFF. In nucleotides, the CDR3 is TGCAGCGTTGCAGACAGGAACACTGAAGCTTTCTTT.

The V call is TRBV18, the J call TRBJ2-5; no clear D gene. This CDR3 comprises 13 residues. Germline V lookup: CDR1 KGHSH, CDR2 LQKENI. V was clipped by 4 bases and J by 5 bases, with 11 bases between them. The DNA of the CDR3 is TGTGCCAGCTCACTAAACGCTGCGGAGACCCAGTACTTC. This translates into CASSLNAAETQYF.